The clone carrying this TCR beta chain was detected only a few times. The antigen is undetermined. This sample stems from a study of ipilimumab plus nivolumab after autologous stem cell transplantation. Study background: The DLBCL cohort had primary refractory and relapsed disease, with 18-month progression-free survival of about 86% and 29%.

Using immunoSEQ multiplex PCR, the repertoire was profiled, and TCRdb retains in-frame clones only, with some absent. The sample yields approximately 84,000 clones, 83% seen once. The V gene's germline CDR1 is MNHEY and CDR2 SVGAGI. The CDR3 is made up of 14 amino acids. The germline V and J ends were trimmed by 6 bases and 5 bases, with 16 bases remaining between them. Study-wide findings and caveats: Authors suggest TCR repertoire, Treg phenotype and gut microbiota support further study.

The chain couples TRBV6-5 to TRBJ2-5; D is uncertain. This sequence originates from a male donor with diffuse large B-cell lymphoma. The sequences come from PBMCs, collected in a trial of ipilimumab plus nivolumab as post-transplant consolidation. CDR3 sequence: CASSDRSGAETQYF. DNA for the CDR3: TGTGCCAGCAGCGACCGTAGTGGAGCGGAGACCCAGTACTTC.